Each of the 13 T cell receptor beta chains below was sequenced from the same sample in a study of T-cell memory formation after mild COVID-19. TCRdb fed the 5' RACE reads into MiXCR, producing one record per CDR3 protein. Seen here are fewer than 250,000 distinct CDR3 sequences, about 10% observed once, and the top ten hold 3% to 3.5%. The specimen sequenced was PBMCs or a T cell subset sorted from them (not recorded which). These TCRs come from a man aged 18 to 30 who had mild COVID-19 (a few samples of this study predate the infection). Cell type and time point are not known.

This clonotype was seen more than once but under ten times. V is TRBV5-1 and J is TRBJ2-1, with 8 positions matching TRBD2. Germline assignment: CDR1 SGHRS and CDR2 YFSETQ. J was trimmed by 5 bases and V by 4 bases; bases with no gene match: 8. This CDR3 spans 15 amino acids. CDR3 nucleotides: TGCGCCAGCAGCCGGAGCGGGGGCGGGGACAATGAGCAGTTCTTC. Protein product: CASSRSGGGDNEQFF. Full variable domain (outside the CDR3, taken from reference TRBV5-1 and TRBJ2-1): KAGVTQTPRYLIKTRGQQVTLSCSPISGHRSVSWYQQTPGQGLQFLFEYFSETQRNKGNFPGRFSGRQFSNSRSEMNVSTLELGDSALYLCASSRSGGGDNEQFFGPGTRLTVL.

The sample holds a few counts of this clonotype. This chain joins TRBV5-6 and TRBJ2-7; D gene ambiguous. V lost 1 base and J 4 bases, leaving 6 bases between the germline ends. The CDR3 is 12 residues long. Per the germline V gene, CDR1 is SGHDT and CDR2 is YYEEEE. The CDR3, as DNA: TGTGCCAGCAGCTTGATAGGGTACGAGCAGTACGTC. It encodes CASSLIGYEQYV.

The chain uses TRBV6-2 or TRBV6-3 and TRBJ2-1; D is possibly TRBD1 or TRBD2 (6 bases each). Germline lookup yields CDR1 MNHEY and CDR2 SVGEGT. The CDR3 contains 12 residues. Trimming cost V 7 bases and J 5 bases, with 9 bases left between them. The CDR3 sequence is CASNRGHNEQFF. In DNA, the CDR3 is TGTGCCAGCAACCGGGGGCACAATGAGCAGTTCTTC.

The J gene is TRBJ2-3, the V gene TRBV5-1, with 11 bases that match TRBD1. The CDR3 covers 15 residues. The J segment lost 4 bases and the V segment lost 4 bases, leaving 5 bases of the junction unmatched. Germline values: CDR1 SGHRS, CDR2 YFSETQ. CDR3 in DNA: TGCGCCAGCAGCGTAGGACAGGGGGCGGCAGATACGCAGTATTTT. Amino acids: CASSVGQGAADTQYF. Variable domain in full (rest from reference TRBV5-1 and TRBJ2-3): KAGVTQTPRYLIKTRGQQVTLSCSPISGHRSVSWYQQTPGQGLQFLFEYFSETQRNKGNFPGRFSGRQFSNSRSEMNVSTLELGDSALYLCASSVGQGAADTQYFGPGTRLTVL.

The table lists this clonotype with a few counts. The V and J genes are TRBV5-1 and TRBJ2-5; D gene uncertain. Deletions cut 1 base from V and 2 bases from J, with 6 bases between. CDR3 length: 13 amino acids. CDR1 and CDR2 (germline): SGHRS, YFSETQ. DNA of the CDR3: TGCGCCAGCAGCTTGTCCCTTCAAGAGACCCAGTACTTC. Amino acid sequence: CASSLSLQETQYF. Based on the CDR3 plus reference TRBV5-1 and TRBJ2-5, the full variable domain is KAGVTQTPRYLIKTRGQQVTLSCSPISGHRSVSWYQQTPGQGLQFLFEYFSETQRNKGNFPGRFSGRQFSNSRSEMNVSTLELGDSALYLCASSLSLQETQYFGPGTRLLVL.

The chain employs TRBV12-3 or TRBV12-4 and TRBJ1-2, with a possible D match to TRBD1 (6 bases). This CDR3 has 13 residues. Trimming left V 3 bases short and J 4 bases short, with 9 bases between. Here the CDR3 reads CASSLAGAYGYTF. Here the CDR3 DNA reads TGTGCCAGCAGTTTGGCAGGGGCCTATGGCTACACCTTC.

V gene TRBV10-3 combines with J gene TRBJ1-6; 8 bases match TRBD1. CDR1 and CDR2 from the germline V gene are ENHRY and SYGVKD. V lost 4 bases, J lost 6 bases, and 2 bases stayed unmatched. This CDR3 is built from 14 residues. CDR3 nucleotide sequence: TGTGCCATCAGTGGACAGGGGATTAATTCACCCCTCCACTTT. This codes for CAISGQGINSPLHF.

This clonotype has a handful of counts. This chain uses TRBV24-1 with TRBJ2-2; 14 nucleotides align to TRBD2. Germline trimming cut 4 bases from V and 2 bases from J; bases unmatched to any gene: 14. The CDR3 spans 21 residues. Germline-derived CDR1 and CDR2 are KGHDR and SFDVKD. The CDR3 sequence: CATSEFKGLAGEDSNTGELFF. CDR3 in DNA: TGTGCCACCAGTGAGTTCAAGGGACTAGCGGGGGAAGATTCCAACACCGGGGAGCTGTTTTTT.

The chain links TRBV4-2 to TRBJ2-2, with TRBD1 matching 9 bases. V was clipped by 0 bases and J by 5 bases; unmatched bases: 13. The CDR3 has 19 residues. Germline loops: CDR1 LGHNA, CDR2 YNFKEQ. CDR3 residues: CASSQDPGTGYEGTGELFF. The CDR3 nucleotides are TGTGCCAGCAGCCAAGATCCCGGGACAGGGTACGAGGGGACCGGGGAGCTGTTTTTT.

The chain has TRBV5-6 and TRBJ2-5, with 9 bases matching TRBD2. The trim removed 0 bases at V and 4 bases at J, leaving 1 base unmatched. This CDR3 spans 14 amino acids. The germline V gene encodes CDR1 SGHDT and CDR2 YYEEEE. CDR3 protein: CASSLVSGRETQYF. CDR3 coding DNA: TGTGCCAGCAGCTTGGTTAGCGGGAGAGAGACCCAGTACTTC.

The chain uses TRBV5-1 and TRBJ1-1; D is ambiguous. The germline V and J ends were trimmed by 1 base and 1 base, with 8 bases remaining between them. The germline gives CDR1 SGHRS, CDR2 YFSETQ. The CDR3 is 14 residues long. This chain's CDR3 is CASSLQAENTEAFF. The CDR3 DNA sequence: TGCGCCAGCAGCTTGCAGGCTGAGAACACTGAAGCTTTCTTT. Filled out from reference TRBV5-1 and TRBJ1-1, the complete variable domain reads KAGVTQTPRYLIKTRGQQVTLSCSPISGHRSVSWYQQTPGQGLQFLFEYFSETQRNKGNFPGRFSGRQFSNSRSEMNVSTLELGDSALYLCASSLQAENTEAFFGQGTRLTVV.

This clonotype was seen a few times. This rearrangement joins TRBV2 to TRBJ2-6; no clear D. Trimming removed 5 bases at V and 0 bases at J, with 5 bases between. The CDR3 is 14 amino acids. The germline gives CDR1 SNHLY, CDR2 FYNNEI. The CDR3 loop reads CASSWSSGANVLTF. In DNA, the CDR3 is TGTGCCAGCAGTTGGTCCTCTGGGGCCAACGTCCTGACTTTC.

This clonotype occurred a few times. CDR3: CASSVQGGLGNTEAFF. In DNA, the CDR3 is TGTGCCAGCAGTGTACAGGGAGGTCTTGGGAACACTGAAGCTTTCTTT. The chain carries TRBV2 and TRBJ1-1, with a weak D call TRBD1 (6 bases). The CDR3 length is 16 residues. The V gene lost 4 bases and the J gene lost 1 base, with 16 bases spanning the gap. CDR1 is SNHLY and CDR2 is FYNNEI in the germline V gene. The full variable domain, with the rest looked up from reference TRBV2 and TRBJ1-1, is EPEVTQTPSHQVTQMGQEVILRCVPISNHLYFYWYRQILGQKVEFLVSFYNNEISEKSEIFDDQFSVERPDGSNFTLKIRSTKLEDSAMYFCASSVQGGLGNTEAFFGQGTRLTVV.